The sequence of this T cell receptor (beta chain) was determined in a study of blood T cells in healthy people across ages. This clonotype has a handful of counts. Trimming removed 0 bases from V and 2 bases from J, with 11 bases in between. Germline assignment: CDR1 LNHNV and CDR2 YYDKDF (reference sequence). The CDR3 is made up of 15 amino acids. A second PCR, run for roughly 7 to 12 cycles, used a sample-barcoded 5' primer plus a J-beta primer mix. TCRdb re-called the 5' RACE reads through MiXCR, storing one row per CDR3 protein. The top ten clones hold around 21% of a sample with 700,000 to 1,000,000 distinct CDR3 sequences, roughly 44% of them seen once.

This receptor was obtained from a man aged 55-75 years in good health. The sample consisted of blood. The J gene is TRBJ2-7, the V gene TRBV15; D perhaps matches TRBD1 (6 bases). The CDR3 region is CATSRDRGKPYEQYF. In DNA, the CDR3 is TGTGCCACCAGCAGAGATAGGGGGAAGCCCTACGAGCAGTACTTC.